The clone carrying this T cell receptor beta chain was recorded many times. The data were taken from a study of T cells after yellow fever vaccination. TCRdb reprocessed the 5' RACE reads with MiXCR, giving one entry per CDR3 protein. The repertoire holds 450,000 to 650,000 distinct CDR3 sequences, roughly 13% seen once, with around an eighth in the top ten. Sequences were derived from PBMCs, sampled on the day of the yellow fever booster vaccination. The receptor comes from a man younger than 45 who received the YFV17D yellow fever vaccine.

The chain's CDR3 is CASSPTSSYNEQFF. The CDR3 DNA follows: TGTGCCAGCTCACCGACTAGCTCCTACAATGAGCAGTTCTTC. V and J are TRBV18 and TRBJ2-1; D is perhaps TRBD2 (6 bases). CDR3 size: 14 residues. Germline CDR1 is KGHSH and CDR2 is LQKENI. Trimming removed 3 bases from V and 0 bases from J, with 6 bases in between.